Described below is a single T cell receptor beta chain sequence and its context. Its specificity is unknown. CDR3 length equals 18 residues. CDR1 and CDR2 (germline): LGHDT, YNNKEL (reference sequence). Trimming shortened V by 0 bases and J by 2 bases, and 19 bases separated the two germline ends. The sample is drawn from a study of identical twins. TCRdb recomputed calls from the 5' RACE reads with MiXCR, one row per CDR3 protein. There are about 300,000 distinct CDR3 sequences in the sample; 9% to 15% occur only once, and 7.2% lies in the top ten. Study results and limitations: Invariant MAIT and iNKT cells may have partly biased zero-insertion analyses.

The sample was also linked to a second study, of yellow fever vaccine responses in identical twins. That paper notes: A vaccine T cell response that seemed partly convergent and partly personalized was reported in twins.

The specimen sequenced was CD8+ T cells sorted from blood. This sequence was found in a woman aged 18 to 35 in good health. V and J are TRBV3-1 and TRBJ2-5; tentatively, D is TRBD1 or TRBD2 (5 bases each). The CDR3 nucleotides are TGTGCCAGCAGCCAAGAGAGGGGCGAACCTTACATTCAAGAGACCCAGTACTTC. Residues: CASSQERGEPYIQETQYF.